Sequencing of this T cell receptor beta chain was carried out in a study of OX40 agonist ivuxolimab in advanced cancers. Study findings and constraints: CD4+ and CD8+ T cells in blood underwent clonal expansion by week 6 at 0.1 to 3.0 mg/kg. Partial responders at 0.1-3.0 mg/kg showed near-lowest clonal expansion. In a subset of nonresponders, normalized T-cell clonal expansion was also low.

The assay was immunoSEQ multiplex PCR, and TCRdb's table has in-frame clones only and misses some. The data contain 9,500 to 14,000 clones, 77% of them singletons. The CDR3 sequence is 15 residues long. Trimming cost V 3 bases and J 5 bases; bases outside gene matches: 9. The germline V gene has CDR1 MNHNS and CDR2 SASEGT. With regard to this clone: Its target is unknown.

Sequencing was performed on CD4+ or CD8+ T cells sorted from blood, taken in a trial of the OX40 agonist ivuxolimab. The sequence was obtained from an adult with an advanced solid tumor such as melanoma, head and neck, liver or kidney cancer. The rearrangement uses TRBV6-1 and TRBJ2-5; 7 nucleotides align to TRBD2. The CDR3 coding sequence is TGTGCCAGCAGTGAGTTGGCGGGGGAAGGGGAGACCCAGTACTTC. Protein sequence: CASSELAGEGETQYF.